The 28 T cell receptor beta chains given below trace back to one sample, sequenced in a study of T cell responses to AZD1222 COVID-19 vaccine. Measured with immunoSEQ multiplex PCR; TCRdb has only the in-frame clones, and not every one. The sample shows 110,000 or so clones, approximately 90% of them seen only once. The sample in question was peripheral blood, obtained on day 0 of AZD1222 vaccination. These receptors all stem from an adult in good health.

The J gene is TRBJ2-4, the V gene TRBV24-1, with a possible D match to TRBD1 (6 bases). The V gene lost 3 bases and the J gene lost 3 bases, with 17 bases spanning the gap. The CDR3 runs 17 residues. Germline CDR1 and CDR2: KGHDR and SFDVKD. Here the CDR3 reads CATSDGPLTGIKNIQYF. CDR3 in DNA: TGTGCCACCAGTGATGGGCCTCTTACAGGGATCAAAAACATTCAGTACTTC.

The chain recombines TRBV6-1 with TRBJ1-2; a weak D match, TRBD1 (5 bases). Trimming took 2 bases from V and 4 from J, leaving 8 bases between them. CDR3 length: 13 residues. Per the germline V gene, CDR1 is MNHNS and CDR2 is SASEGT. The CDR3 sequence is CASSETGSYGYTF. CDR3 coding DNA: TGTGCCAGCAGTGAAACAGGTAGCTATGGCTACACCTTC.

The J gene is TRBJ1-2, the V gene TRBV28; a weak D match, TRBD1 (5 bases). The CDR3 covers 15 residues. Trimming cost V 3 bases and J 2 bases, with 13 bases left between them. The germline CDR1 and CDR2 sequences are MDHEN and SYDVKM. The CDR3 nucleotides read TGTGCCAGCAGTTTTGGAGGGGCGGGGAACTATGGCTACACCTTC. Translating it yields CASSFGGAGNYGYTF.

The chain joins TRBV5-5 to TRBJ1-5; maybe TRBD1 (6 bases). Germline loops: CDR1 SGHKS, CDR2 YYEKEE (reference sequence). V shed 5 bases and J shed 2 bases, with 20 bases lying between them. The length of the CDR3 is 17 residues. The CDR3 DNA sequence: TGTGCCAGCAGTCCTACCCCAGCGGGGGGCGGCAATCAGCCCCAGCATTTT. Its translation: CASSPTPAGGGNQPQHF.

The chain has TRBV6-5 and TRBJ1-2; 12 positions match TRBD1. Per germline, CDR1 MNHEY and CDR2 SVGAGI. J lost 7 bases, V lost 6 bases, and 6 bases had no gene match. CDR3 size: 14 residues. The CDR3 coding sequence is TGTGCCAGCAGAGGGACAGGGGGCGCGATTGGCTACACCTTC. Its translation: CASRGTGGAIGYTF.

This clone was observed a handful of times. V is TRBV7-9 and J is TRBJ1-5, with D hard to call. The CDR3 runs 14 residues. The germline gives CDR1 SEHNR, CDR2 FQNEAQ (reference sequence). V lost 0 bases and J 7 bases, leaving 10 bases between the germline ends. This CDR3 reads CASSLAGIAQPQHF. CDR3 DNA: TGTGCCAGCAGCTTAGCGGGGATCGCCCAGCCCCAGCATTTT.

The J gene is TRBJ1-4, the V gene TRBV4-3, with D unresolved. The length of the CDR3 is 16 residues. V gave up 2 bases and J gave up 5 bases, with 15 bases separating them. Germline V lookup: CDR1 LGHNA, CDR2 YSLEER. CDR3 in DNA: TGCGCCAGCAGCCAAAGTATTAACAGAAAGAATGAAAAACTGTTTTTT. This encodes CASSQSINRKNEKLFF.

The chain has TRBV30 and TRBJ1-5, with D tentatively TRBD1 (6 bases). Deletions cut 2 bases from V and 4 bases from J, with 12 bases between. Germline loops: CDR1 GTSNPN, CDR2 SVGIG (reference sequence). The CDR3 consists of 14 residues. DNA for the CDR3: TGTGCCTGGAGTAGGGGGAGTAAGAATCAGCCCCAGCATTTT. The encoded protein is CAWSRGSKNQPQHF.

There are a few counts of this clone. This chain joins TRBV4-3 and TRBJ1-1; weak D call: TRBD1 (6 bases). The CDR3 is made up of 15 amino acids. Trimming shortened V by 1 base and J by 4 bases, and 13 bases separated the two germline ends. The germline V gene encodes CDR1 LGHNA and CDR2 YSLEER. The CDR3 coding sequence is TGCGCCAGCAGCCAAGCCCGGGGGCGGGGCACTGAAGCTTTCTTT. Residues: CASSQARGRGTEAFF.

The V call is TRBV5-1, the J call TRBJ2-3, with D possibly TRBD2 on 6 matching bases. The V and J ends lost 3 bases and 3 bases respectively, with 11 bases between them. Per the germline V gene, CDR1 is SGHRS and CDR2 is YFSETQ. The CDR3 covers 14 residues. CDR3 sequence reads: CASSWGVGTDTQYF. For the CDR3, the DNA is TGCGCCAGCAGCTGGGGGGTAGGGACAGATACGCAGTATTTT.

As to this clone: The sample contains more than one DNA sequence encoding this CDR3. The chain combines TRBV4-3 with TRBJ2-7; 7 bases are shared with TRBD1. The V segment lost 0 bases and the J segment 1 base; nucleotides outside the gene matches: 3. CDR3 length equals 15 residues. Germline V gives CDR1 LGHNA, CDR2 YSLEER. In nucleotides, the CDR3 is TGCGCCAGCAGCCAAGATTGGACAGGTTCCTACGAGCAGTACTTC. It is translated as CASSQDWTGSYEQYF.

The V and J genes are TRBV30 and TRBJ1-5; unclear D gene. CDR1 and CDR2 from the germline V gene are GTSNPN and SVGIG (reference sequence). This CDR3 spans 13 amino acids. With 2 bases removed from V and 5 bases from J, the gap between germline ends came to 10 bases. This chain's CDR3 is CAWSTRGHQPQHF. The DNA for the CDR3 is TGTGCCTGGAGTACGCGCGGCCATCAGCCCCAGCATTTT.

As DNA, the CDR3 is TGTGCCAGCAGCTTGCACCTTAGCACAGATACGCAGTATTTT. The encoded protein is CASSLHLSTDTQYF. This chain joins TRBV5-6 and TRBJ2-3; no clear D gene. CDR1 is SGHDT, CDR2 YYEEEE, per germline. The germline V and J ends were trimmed by 1 base and 0 bases, with 6 bases remaining between them. CDR3 length: 14 residues.

The chain couples TRBV7-6 to TRBJ1-1; possible D gene TRBD1, 5 bases. From germline, CDR1 is SGHVS and CDR2 FNYEAQ. This CDR3 spans 17 amino acids. V was trimmed by 5 bases and J by 2 bases, leaving 21 bases between them. CDR3 coding DNA: TGTGCCAGCAGCGGGGCCCGAGGGGCAGCCCCTAACACTGAAGCTTTCTTT. Amino acid sequence: CASSGARGAAPNTEAFF.

The chain employs TRBV19 and TRBJ1-5; D is uncertain. Germline V gene sequence: CDR1 LNHDA, CDR2 SQIVND (reference sequence). Trimming took 4 bases from V and 7 from J, leaving 11 bases between them. This CDR3 is 13 amino acids long. CDR3 region: CASSNGVSQPQHF. The CDR3 region has the DNA TGTGCCAGTAGTAACGGGGTTTCCCAGCCCCAGCATTTT.

The CDR3 reads CASSPSGTGEETQYF. The CDR3 DNA reads as TGTGCCAGCAGCCCCTCCGGGACAGGGGAAGAGACCCAGTACTTC. The chain has TRBV16 and TRBJ2-5, with 10 bases lining up with TRBD1. V gave up 4 bases and J gave up 3 bases; unmatched junction bases: 5. This CDR3 is built from 15 residues. Germline V gene sequence: CDR1 KGHSY, CDR2 FQNENV.

This clone was counted once. The DNA of the CDR3 is TGTGCCAGCAGCTTAGAATCGGGGGGCCTGAATGAGCAGTTCTTC. Protein product: CASSLESGGLNEQFF. The chain combines TRBV11-3 with TRBJ2-1; D possibly corresponds to TRBD2 (7 bases). Germline loops: CDR1 SGHNT, CDR2 YENEEA. The CDR3 spans 15 residues. V was pared by 0 bases and J by 7 bases, with 13 bases between.

This clone was seen only a few times. The J gene is TRBJ2-7, the V gene TRBV6-2 or TRBV6-3, with TRBD2 matching over 8 bases. Germline-derived CDR1 and CDR2 are MNHEY and SVGEGT. CDR3 length: 16 amino acids. Trimming cost V 0 bases and J 2 bases; bases outside gene matches: 6. The CDR3 nucleotides read TGTGCCAGCAGTTACTCGCGGGTAGCGGGGACCTACGAGCAGTACTTC. Translating gives CASSYSRVAGTYEQYF.

V is TRBV11-2 and J is TRBJ2-7; D is possibly TRBD1 (6 bases). This CDR3 contains 14 residues. The germline V and J ends were trimmed by 3 bases and 3 bases, with 12 bases remaining between them. Germline V gene sequence: CDR1 SGHAT, CDR2 FQNNGV. CDR3 nucleotide sequence: TGTGCCAGCAGCTTTCAGATGGGACACTACGAGCAGTACTTC. Protein product: CASSFQMGHYEQYF.

This rearrangement joins TRBV10-1 to TRBJ1-1; D is possibly TRBD1 (5 bases). There are 13 residues in the CDR3. V was shortened by 3 bases and J by 5 bases, with 10 bases between the two germline ends. Looked up from germline, CDR1 is WNHNN and CDR2 is SYGVQD (reference sequence). The CDR3 loop reads CASSDFRGTEAFF. The CDR3 DNA is TGCGCCAGCAGTGACTTCCGGGGGACTGAAGCTTTCTTT.

The chain is built from TRBV9 and TRBJ1-3; D gene uncertain. Germline values: CDR1 SGDLS, CDR2 YYNGEE. This CDR3 spans 15 amino acids. Trimming removed 2 bases at V and 0 bases at J, with 9 bases between. The DNA of the CDR3 is TGTGCCAGCAGCGTTTCCCTACTCTCTGGAAACACCATATATTTT. Protein: CASSVSLLSGNTIYF.

The chain is built from TRBV7-8 and TRBJ1-2; tentatively, D is TRBD1 (5 bases). Germline V lookup: CDR1 SGHVS, CDR2 FQNEAQ. Trimming stripped 4 bases from V and 5 bases from J, with 17 bases between. The CDR3 extends over 15 amino acids. The CDR3 nucleotides read TGTGCCAGCAGCTCAGGGACGCCGTCCGGTTATGGCTACACCTTC. Its translation is CASSSGTPSGYGYTF.

This clone has more than one count but fewer than ten. The V gene is TRBV7-2, the J gene TRBJ2-5; the D call may be TRBD1 or TRBD2 (5 bases each). Germline V CDR1 and CDR2: SGHTA, FQGNSA. Trimming removed 5 bases at V and 6 bases at J, with 19 bases between. This CDR3 has 15 amino acids. The CDR3 sequence: CASSQEPGPHKTQYF. CDR3 sequence (DNA): TGTGCCAGCAGCCAAGAACCGGGACCCCATAAGACCCAGTACTTC.

The rearrangement joins TRBV29-1 to TRBJ1-2, with no clear D. The CDR3 covers 11 residues. Germline CDR1 reads SQVTM; CDR2 reads ANQGSEA. Trimming took off 4 bases at V and 8 bases at J, with 11 bases between the two ends. The chain's CDR3 is CSVVGPMGYTF. The CDR3 bases are TGCAGCGTTGTCGGCCCCATGGGCTACACCTTC.

This clone was counted once. The V gene is TRBV6-2 or TRBV6-3, the J gene TRBJ1-5; 9 bases align to TRBD1. This CDR3 is built from 14 residues. After removal of 6 bases from V and 6 bases from J, the junction contained 6 bases not matched to a gene. CDR1 and CDR2 from the germline V gene are MNHEY and SVGEGT. The CDR3 loop reads CASSRDRVIQPQHF. The CDR3 nucleotides read TGTGCCAGCAGCCGGGACAGGGTTATTCAGCCCCAGCATTTT.

V and J are TRBV19 and TRBJ1-1, with TRBD1 matching 7 bases. Germline V gene data show CDR1 as LNHDA and CDR2 as SQIVND (reference sequence). Trimming cost V 5 bases and J 4 bases; bases outside gene matches: 4. The CDR3 has 13 residues. The CDR3 region is CASSQGGSTEAFF. DNA for the CDR3: TGTGCCAGTAGTCAGGGGGGGAGCACTGAAGCTTTCTTT. The full variable domain, its missing parts supplied by reference TRBV19 and TRBJ1-1, is DGGITQSPKYLFRKEGQNVTLSCEQNLNHDAMYWYRQDPGQGLRLIYYSQIVNDFQKGDIAEGYSVSREKKESFPLTVTSAQKNPTAFYLCASSQGGSTEAFFGQGTRLTVV.

This chain links TRBV9 with TRBJ2-3; D unclear. Trimming stripped 4 bases from V and 6 bases from J, with 6 bases between. The germline CDR1 and CDR2 sequences are SGDLS and YYNGEE. This CDR3 contains 11 residues. In DNA, the CDR3 is TGTGCCAGCAGCTTCGGGGATACGCAGTATTTT. This translates into CASSFGDTQYF.

V and J are TRBV7-2 and TRBJ2-4; possibly TRBD1 or TRBD2 for D (5 bases each). V was pared by 2 bases and J by 1 base, with 15 bases between. The germline gives CDR1 SGHTA, CDR2 FQGNSA. The CDR3 has 17 residues. CDR3 amino acids: CASSLQSTGTAKNIQYF. The CDR3 DNA follows: TGTGCCAGCAGCTTACAGTCCACGGGGACCGCCAAAAACATTCAGTACTTC. The full variable domain, completed using reference TRBV7-2 and TRBJ2-4, is GAGVSQSPSNKVTEKGKDVELRCDPISGHTALYWYRQSLGQGLEFLIYFQGNSAPDKSGLPSDRFSAERTGGSVSTLTIQRTQQEDSAVYLCASSLQSTGTAKNIQYFGAGTRLSVL.